This entry concerns a single T cell receptor (beta chain). TCRdb keeps only in-frame clones here, not all; method: immunoSEQ multiplex PCR. The sample has tens of thousands of clones; roughly 96% are singletons. This sample stems from a study of preoperative IRX-2 immunotherapy in early breast cancer. CDR3 length equals 17 residues. The junction had 11 bases not matched to a gene; V was cut back by 4 bases and J by 1 base. CDR1 and CDR2 (germline): SGHRS, YFSETQ. Treatment in this sample: preoperative locoregional IRX-2 cytokine immunotherapy. This phase Ib study tested locoregional IRX-2 cytokine immunotherapy given before surgery.

Sampling was performed from a patient treated with IRX-2 immunotherapy. This receptor was identified in a human donor with breast cancer. The rearrangement uses TRBV5-1 and TRBJ1-1, with 9 bases aligning to TRBD1. The chain's CDR3 is CASSGGQGGVGNTEAFF. For the CDR3, the DNA is TGCGCCAGCAGCGGGGGACAGGGTGGGGTGGGGAACACTGAAGCTTTCTTT. Full variable domain (rest looked up from reference TRBV5-1 and TRBJ1-1): KAGVTQTPRYLIKTRGQQVTLSCSPISGHRSVSWYQQTPGQGLQFLFEYFSETQRNKGNFPGRFSGRQFSNSRSEMNVSTLELGDSALYLCASSGGQGGVGNTEAFFGQGTRLTVV.